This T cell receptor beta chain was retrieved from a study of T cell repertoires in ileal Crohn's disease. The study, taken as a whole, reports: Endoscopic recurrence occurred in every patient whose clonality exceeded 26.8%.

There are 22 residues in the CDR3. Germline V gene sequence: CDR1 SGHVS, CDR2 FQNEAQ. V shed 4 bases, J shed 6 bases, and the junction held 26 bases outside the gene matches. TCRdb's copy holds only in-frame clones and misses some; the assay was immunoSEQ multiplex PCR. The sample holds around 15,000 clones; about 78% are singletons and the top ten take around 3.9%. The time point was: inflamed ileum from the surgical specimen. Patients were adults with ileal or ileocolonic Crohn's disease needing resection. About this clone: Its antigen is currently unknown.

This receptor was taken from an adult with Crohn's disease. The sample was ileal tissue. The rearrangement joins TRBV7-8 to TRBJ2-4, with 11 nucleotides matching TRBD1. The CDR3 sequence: CASSSSPLWTGGAPPGGNIQYF. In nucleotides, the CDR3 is TGTGCCAGCAGCTCCTCTCCACTCTGGACAGGGGGCGCCCCCCCAGGGGGAAACATTCAGTACTTC.